This TCR beta chain was sequenced in a study of cytomegalovirus exposure and HLA in healthy donors. Findings and limits, study-wide: Cytomegalovirus status was reportedly diagnosed by the classifier with high specificity and sensitivity. One later analysis reportedly identified an Asian-associated ancestry cluster that showed fewer N-insertions than the approximately 710-donor mean. Testing in vitro showed three CMV-associated chains specific for CMV antigens. In a later analysis, a missense DCLRE1C variant was linked to TCR beta V- and J-gene trimming.

This clone has more than one count but fewer than ten. Its specificity is unknown. Trimming cost V 6 bases and J 4 bases; bases outside gene matches: 8. The CDR3 spans 15 residues. The germline V gene encodes CDR1 MNHEY and CDR2 SVGAGI. PCR was performed using 60 Vbeta and 13 Jbeta primers. The assay was immunoSEQ multiplex PCR, and TCRdb's table has in-frame clones only and misses some. The table lists around 94,000 clones, roughly three quarters of them singletons, with 4.5% to 6% in the top ten. The origin of this receptor is a woman in her 40s in good health and CMV-seronegative. Sequenced input: PBMCs. The chain carries TRBV6-5 and TRBJ1-2; 10 nucleotides line up with TRBD1. In DNA form, the CDR3 reads TGTGCCAGCAGCCTTAGGGACAGGGGTACCTATGGCTACACCTTC. It translates to CASSLRDRGTYGYTF.